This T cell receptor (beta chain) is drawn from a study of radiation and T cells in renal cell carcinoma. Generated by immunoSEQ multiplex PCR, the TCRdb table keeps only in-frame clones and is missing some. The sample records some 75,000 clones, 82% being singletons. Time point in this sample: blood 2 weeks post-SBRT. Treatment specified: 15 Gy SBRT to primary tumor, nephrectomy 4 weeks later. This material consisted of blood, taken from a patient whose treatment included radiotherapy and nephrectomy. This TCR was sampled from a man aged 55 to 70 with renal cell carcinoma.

The CDR3: CASSRGLAGGGDTQYF. In nucleotides, the CDR3 is TGCGCCAGCAGCCGAGGACTAGCGGGAGGCGGAGATACGCAGTATTTT. The chain links TRBV4-1 to TRBJ2-3, with 14 nucleotides matching TRBD2. Germline V CDR1 and CDR2: MGHRA, YSYEKL. Trimming removed 4 bases from V and 5 bases from J; junction bases left unmatched: 5. The CDR3 loop spans 16 amino acids.